The 20 T cell receptor beta chains given below trace back to one sample, sequenced in a study of cytomegalovirus exposure and HLA in healthy donors. The primer mix had 60 Vbeta and 13 Jbeta primers. TCRdb's table, derived via immunoSEQ multiplex PCR, lists solely in-frame clones and lacks some. This sample has some 100,000 clones, with 84% found just once. The material sequenced was PBMCs. All receptors come from a woman in her late teens or twenties in good health and CMV-seronegative.

CDR3: CASSRQGVASTDTQYF. In nucleotides, the CDR3 is TGTGCCAGTAGTAGGCAGGGTGTCGCTAGCACAGATACGCAGTATTTT. The chain uses TRBV19 and TRBJ2-3; D may be TRBD1 (5 bases). This CDR3 contains 16 residues. Germline CDR1 reads LNHDA; CDR2 reads SQIVND (reference sequence). The V end was cut by 4 bases, the J end by 0 bases, with 14 bases between.

In its sample, this clone was seen once. The chain is built from TRBV7-2 and TRBJ1-3; TRBD1 agrees at 8 bases. J was trimmed by 6 bases and V by 6 bases; bases with no gene match: 10. In germline, CDR1 is SGHTA, CDR2 FQGNSA. The CDR3 contains 15 residues. CDR3 amino acids: CASRPDRTGLNTIYF. Here the CDR3 DNA reads TGTGCCAGCAGACCGGATCGGACAGGGTTAAACACCATATATTTT.

This chain joins TRBV7-6 and TRBJ1-1, with D possibly being TRBD1 (5 bases). Looked up from germline, CDR1 is SGHVS and CDR2 is FNYEAQ. V was pared by 6 bases and J by 1 base, with 15 bases between. The length of the CDR3 is 15 residues. CDR3 in amino acids: CASRSVGGGNTEAFF. The CDR3 coding sequence is TGTGCCAGCAGGTCAGTGGGCGGGGGGAACACTGAAGCTTTCTTT.

There are a few counts of this clone. This rearrangement joins TRBV19 to TRBJ2-7; 9 bases align to TRBD1. The V gene's germline CDR1 is LNHDA and CDR2 SQIVND (reference sequence). This CDR3 is 13 amino acids long. V lost 0 bases, J lost 9 bases, and 3 bases stayed unmatched. The DNA for the CDR3 is TGTGCCAGTAGTATAGACCGACAGGGGGGGCAGTACTTC. Amino acids: CASSIDRQGGQYF.

This chain joins TRBV28 and TRBJ1-1; 7 nucleotides line up with TRBD1. The V gene's germline CDR1 is MDHEN and CDR2 SYDVKM. After removal of 2 bases from V and 3 bases from J, the junction contained 6 bases not matched to a gene. The CDR3 sequence is 15 residues long. The CDR3, as DNA: TGTGCCAGCAGTTTAGAGGGGGCCAGGGACACTGAAGCTTTCTTT. It translates to CASSLEGARDTEAFF.

The rearrangement uses TRBV28 and TRBJ1-6, with TRBD1 as a possible D gene (6 bases). V lost 4 bases and J lost 14, with 21 bases in between. Germline CDR1 is MDHEN and CDR2 is SYDVKM. This CDR3 is 15 amino acids long. This CDR3 reads CASSYPGQGALSLHF. The CDR3 region has the DNA TGTGCCAGCAGTTATCCGGGACAAGGGGCTCTATCCCTCCACTTT.

V and J are TRBV6-6 and TRBJ2-1; perhaps TRBD2 as D (6 bases). Germline CDR1 and CDR2: MNHNY and SVGAGI (reference sequence). The CDR3 consists of 15 residues. V lost 7 bases to trimming and J lost 12 bases, with 25 bases between them. The CDR3 DNA follows: TGTGCCAGCACAGAAGAGGAGGGAGAGGCCCCCCTGCAGTTCTTC. Residues: CASTEEEGEAPLQFF.

As DNA, the CDR3 is TGTGCCAGTCGGGACAGGGGCTACGAGCAGTACTTC. It is translated as CASRDRGYEQYF. The chain has TRBV2 and TRBJ2-7; 10 positions agree with TRBD1. The CDR3 spans 12 residues. J gave up 3 bases and V 9 bases, and 2 bases lay outside the gene matches. Germline-derived CDR1 and CDR2 are SNHLY and FYNNEI.

The chain has TRBV6-5 and TRBJ1-2; no definite D call. Germline CDR1 is MNHEY and CDR2 is SVGAGI. The V end lost 0 bases, the J end lost 2 bases, and 10 bases lay between the germline ends. The CDR3 covers 15 residues. CDR3 sequence (DNA): TGTGCCAGCAGTTACTCGCGGTCCCCCAACTATGGCTACACCTTC. Encoded protein: CASSYSRSPNYGYTF.

The rearrangement joins TRBV6-1 to TRBJ1-6; D call uncertain. Germline V CDR1 and CDR2: MNHNS, SASEGT. Trimming removed 4 bases at V and 7 bases at J, with 17 bases between. CDR3 length: 16 amino acids. Written as DNA, the CDR3 is TGTGCCAGCAGTGTAGGATTGAGGGCAGAAAATTCACCCCTCCACTTT. Its translation: CASSVGLRAENSPLHF.

The chain carries TRBV6-6 and TRBJ2-1; 10 bases agree with TRBD2. The CDR3 runs to 15 residues. In germline, CDR1 is MNHNY, CDR2 SVGAGI (reference sequence). V gave up 6 bases and J gave up 2 bases; unmatched junction bases: 4. CDR3 nucleotides: TGTGCCAGCAGCCCTAGCGGGGGTCCCTACAATGAGCAGTTCTTC. Translated, it gives CASSPSGGPYNEQFF.

This clone was counted a single time. V usage is TRBV7-6 and J usage is TRBJ2-3; no reliable D call. Looked up from germline, CDR1 is SGHVS and CDR2 is FNYEAQ. V gave up 3 bases and J gave up 4 bases, with 8 bases separating them. CDR3 length: 13 amino acids. This chain's CDR3 is CASSFLDADTQYF. The CDR3 DNA sequence: TGTGCCAGCAGCTTCCTAGACGCAGATACGCAGTATTTT.

The gene calls are TRBV5-4 and TRBJ2-1, with D possibly TRBD1 on 7 matching bases. The germline V and J ends were trimmed by 0 bases and 7 bases, with 17 bases remaining between them. This CDR3 contains 16 residues. Germline CDR1 reads SGHNT; CDR2 reads YYREEE (reference sequence). Here the CDR3 reads CASSLGWQGGLNEQFF. The CDR3 DNA follows: TGTGCCAGCAGCTTGGGGTGGCAGGGGGGCCTAAATGAGCAGTTCTTC.

The genes are TRBV28 and TRBJ1-2; 8 bases line up with TRBD1. After removal of 2 bases from V and 7 bases from J, the junction contained 18 bases not matched to a gene. From germline, CDR1 is MDHEN and CDR2 SYDVKM. This CDR3 region has 18 residues. The CDR3, as DNA: TGTGCCAGCAGTTTAGCCTTCCCGGGACAGGTGCACCACCGTGGCTACACCTTC. Its translation is CASSLAFPGQVHHRGYTF.

V gene TRBV7-6 combines with J gene TRBJ2-2; D possibly corresponds to TRBD1 (6 bases). Trimming removed 2 bases at V and 4 bases at J, with 14 bases between. CDR3 length equals 16 residues. Germline CDR1 reads SGHVS; CDR2 reads FNYEAQ. DNA for the CDR3: TGTGCCAGCAGCTTAAAGTTGGGGGCTCTCACCGGGGAGCTGTTTTTT. Its translation: CASSLKLGALTGELFF.

The chain couples TRBV5-4 to TRBJ2-1; TRBD1 matches 7 bases. The CDR3 extends over 17 amino acids. V was pared by 4 bases and J by 4 bases, with 14 bases of the junction left unmatched. The germline gives CDR1 SGHNT, CDR2 YYREEE (reference sequence). As DNA, the CDR3 is TGTGCCAGCAGCCCGGCCTCCATGAGACAGGGATACAATGAGCAGTTCTTC. Translated: CASSPASMRQGYNEQFF. The full variable domain, with the rest looked up from reference TRBV5-4 and TRBJ2-1, is ETGVTQSPTHLIKTRGQQVTLRCSSQSGHNTVSWYQQALGQGPQFIFQYYREEENGRGNFPPRFSGLQFPNYSSELNVNALELDDSALYLCASSPASMRQGYNEQFFGPGTRLTVL.

The J gene is TRBJ1-5, the V gene TRBV6-8, with 10 bases that match TRBD1. J was trimmed by 10 bases and V by 9 bases; bases with no gene match: 9. This CDR3 is built from 13 residues. From germline, CDR1 is MNHGY and CDR2 SAAAGT. The chain's CDR3 is CASSRGQGYPQHF. Here the CDR3 DNA reads TGTGCCAGTTCCAGGGGACAGGGGTATCCCCAGCATTTT.

The chain has TRBV5-1 and TRBJ2-7, with D possibly matching TRBD1 (6 bases). The length of the CDR3 is 15 residues. CDR1 and CDR2 (germline): SGHRS, YFSETQ. V shed 0 bases and J shed 4 bases, with 14 bases lying between them. The CDR3: CASSLGQGYDYEQYF. The CDR3 region has the DNA TGCGCCAGCAGCTTGGGGCAGGGGTACGATTACGAGCAGTACTTC.

The chain carries TRBV7-8 and TRBJ1-6; maybe TRBD1 (5 bases). Germline V CDR1 and CDR2: SGHVS, FQNEAQ. Trimming left V 0 bases short and J 2 bases short, with 8 bases between. The CDR3 has 16 amino acids. The chain's CDR3 is CASSLAAGTYNSPLHF. In DNA, the CDR3 is TGTGCCAGCAGCTTAGCGGCAGGGACCTATAATTCACCCCTCCACTTT.

The chain is built from TRBV7-2 and TRBJ2-5, with D perhaps matching TRBD2 (6 bases). Looked up from germline, CDR1 is SGHTA and CDR2 is FQGNSA. The CDR3 length is 11 residues. V gave up 5 bases and J gave up 9 bases, with 10 bases separating them. The CDR3 DNA follows: TGTGCCAGCAGCCCGGGACTTCCCCAGTACTTC. Its translation: CASSPGLPQYF.